This TCR beta chain was recorded in a study of CD8 T cells in ankylosing spondylitis. Trimming removed 4 bases at V and 1 base at J, with 7 bases between. The CDR3 has 13 amino acids. This clonotype was found many times. One entry per CDR3 protein, called by TCRdb with MiXCR from the 5' RACE reads. The repertoire holds 250,000 or so distinct CDR3 sequences, with roughly a tenth as singletons. The genes are TRBV12-3 or TRBV12-4 and TRBJ1-2; D might be TRBD1 (6 bases). The sequenced material came from blood, either unsorted or a sorted T cell fraction (not recorded which). The TCR comes from a male donor with ankylosing spondylitis or in good health (not recorded which). The CDR3 region is CASSWTVNYGYTF. The CDR3 nucleotides read TGTGCCAGCAGTTGGACAGTTAACTATGGCTACACCTTC.